The table lists the clone carrying this T cell receptor (beta chain) with many counts. Its cognate antigen is unknown. Thyroid ultrasound and orbital computed tomography, with clinical symptoms and serum thyroxine and TRAb, informed diagnoses. The study collected blood at first hyperthyroidism diagnosis, before any ophthalmopathy symptoms arose. The entry originates in a study of T cells in Graves' hyperthyroidism and ophthalmopathy. The CDR3 regions of TCR beta were amplified from RNA transcripts. The HTBI primer set served for first-round RT-PCR of the TCR CDR3. TCRdb re-called the multiplex PCR reads through MiXCR, storing one row per CDR3 protein. The data hold about 160,000 distinct CDR3 sequences, with over 8% observed a single time. Study results and limitations: A model using 13 V-J features told ophthalmopathy apart from stable hyperthyroidism.

The source of this sequence is a woman aged 18-29 years with Graves' hyperthyroidism that later progressed to Graves' ophthalmopathy. Sample: blood.

The CDR3 here is CASSYSGFQSNGYTF. DNA of the CDR3: TGTGCCAGCAGTTACTCCGGGTTCCAAAGCAATGGCTACACCTTC. The chain couples TRBV6-5 to TRBJ1-2; D is undetermined. Germline CDR1 MNHEY, CDR2 SVGAGI. The CDR3 runs to 15 residues. The V end lost 0 bases, the J end lost 6 bases, and 14 bases lay between the germline ends.